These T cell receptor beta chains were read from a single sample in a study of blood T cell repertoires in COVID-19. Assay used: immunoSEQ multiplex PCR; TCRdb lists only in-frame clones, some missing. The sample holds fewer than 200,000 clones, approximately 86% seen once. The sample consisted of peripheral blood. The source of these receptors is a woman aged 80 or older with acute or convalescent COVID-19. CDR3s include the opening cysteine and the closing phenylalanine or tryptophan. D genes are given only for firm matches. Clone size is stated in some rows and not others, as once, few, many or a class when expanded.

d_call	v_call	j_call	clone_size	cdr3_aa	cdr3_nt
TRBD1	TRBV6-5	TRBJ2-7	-	CASSMDRGLYEQYF	TGTGCCAGCAGTATGGACAGGGGGCTCTACGAGCAGTACTTC
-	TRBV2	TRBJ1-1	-	CASRGRANTEAFF	TGTGCCAGCAGAGGCAGGGCGAACACTGAAGCTTTCTTT
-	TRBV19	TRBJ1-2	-	CASSMTGQGNYGYTF	TGTGCCAGTAGTATGACTGGTCAGGGAAACTATGGCTACACCTTC
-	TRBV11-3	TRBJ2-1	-	CASSPDSYNEQFF	TGTGCCAGCAGCCCCGACAGTTACAATGAGCAGTTCTTC
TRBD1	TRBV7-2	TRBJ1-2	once	CASSSTPGGRYGYTF	TGTGCCAGCAGCTCAACGCCAGGGGGTCGGTATGGCTACACCTTC
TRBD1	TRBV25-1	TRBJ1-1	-	CASSELGQGSITEAFF	TGTGCCAGCAGTGAATTGGGACAGGGGAGTATCACTGAAGCTTTCTTT
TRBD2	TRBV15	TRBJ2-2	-	CATSRSLSGRDTGELFF	TGTGCCACCAGCAGATCCCTTAGCGGGAGGGACACCGGGGAGCTGTTTTTT
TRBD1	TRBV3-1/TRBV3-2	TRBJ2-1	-	CASSQVTGRGQGAPGSYNEQFF	TGTGCCAGCAGCCAAGTTACGGGTCGGGGACAGGGGGCCCCTGGCTCCTACAATGAGCAGTTCTTC
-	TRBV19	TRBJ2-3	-	CASSPKGLDTDTQYF	TGTGCCAGTAGTCCAAAGGGGCTGGACACAGATACGCAGTATTTT
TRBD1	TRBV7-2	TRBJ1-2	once	CASSTDRGSNYGYTF	TGTGCCAGCAGCACCGACAGGGGTTCTAACTATGGCTACACCTTC
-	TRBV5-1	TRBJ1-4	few	CASSLAGVTNEKLFF	TGCGCCAGCAGCTTGGCCGGGGTAACTAATGAAAAACTGTTTTTT
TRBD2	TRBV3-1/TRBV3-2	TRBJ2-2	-	CASSPWTSGPGELFF	TGTGCCAGCAGCCCCTGGACTAGTGGACCCGGGGAGCTGTTTTTT
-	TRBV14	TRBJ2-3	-	CASSHNPSTGHPQYF	TGTGCCAGCAGCCATAACCCTTCTACAGGGCACCCGCAGTATTTT
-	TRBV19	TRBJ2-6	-	CASTLDRANVLTF	TGTGCCAGTACTTTGGACAGGGCCAACGTCCTGACTTTC
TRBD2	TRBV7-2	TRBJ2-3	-	CTSRGGGQDTQYF	TGTACCAGCCGGGGGGGCGGGCAAGATACGCAGTATTTT
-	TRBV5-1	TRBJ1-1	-	CASSFLARANTEAFF	TGCGCCAGCAGCTTCTTGGCCAGGGCCAACACTGAAGCTTTCTTT
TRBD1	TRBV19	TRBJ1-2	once	CASSPRDRGPGYTF	TGTGCCAGTAGCCCCCGGGACAGGGGGCCTGGCTACACCTTC
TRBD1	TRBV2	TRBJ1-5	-	CASSQLGQGMQPQHF	TGTGCCAGCAGCCAACTGGGACAGGGAATGCAGCCCCAGCATTTT
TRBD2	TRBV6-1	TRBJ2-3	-	CASSEDVLAGLTDTQYF	TGTGCCAGCAGTGAAGATGTCCTAGCGGGCCTCACAGATACGCAGTATTTT
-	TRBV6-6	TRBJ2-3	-	CASSYGAGPSTDTQYF	TGTGCCAGCAGTTACGGCGCGGGTCCGTCCACAGATACGCAGTATTTT
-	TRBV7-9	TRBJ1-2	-	CASSLRENYGYTF	TGTGCCAGCAGCTTAAGGGAGAACTATGGCTACACCTTC
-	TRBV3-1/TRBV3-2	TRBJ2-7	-	CASSARASAEQYF	TGTGCCAGCAGCGCTCGCGCCAGCGCCGAGCAGTACTTC